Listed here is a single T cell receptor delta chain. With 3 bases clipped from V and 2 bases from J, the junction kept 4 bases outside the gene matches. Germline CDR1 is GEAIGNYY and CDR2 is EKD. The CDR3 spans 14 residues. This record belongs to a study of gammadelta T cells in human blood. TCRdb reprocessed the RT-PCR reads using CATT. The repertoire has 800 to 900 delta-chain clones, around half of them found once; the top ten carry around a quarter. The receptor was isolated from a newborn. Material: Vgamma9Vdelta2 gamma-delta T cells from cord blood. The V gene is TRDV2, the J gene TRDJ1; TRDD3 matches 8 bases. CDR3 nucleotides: TGTGCCTGTGACCCCATGGGGGATACCGATAAACTCATCTTT. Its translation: CACDPMGDTDKLIF.